This T cell receptor beta chain was observed in a study of early T cells in non-severe SARS-CoV-2 infection. Study information: Sequencing targeted bulk RNA from unsorted whole blood, leaving chains unpaired.

The germline gives CDR1 KGHDR, CDR2 SFDVKD. The CDR3 extends over 17 amino acids. Trimming removed 2 bases from V and 0 bases from J, with 13 bases in between. TCRdb itself ran the 5' RACE reads through MiXCR, one entry per CDR3 protein. Found here are about 60,000 distinct CDR3 sequences, approximately 12% of them singletons; the top ten hold approximately 4.4%. This clonotype showed up many times. The specimen was whole blood. This chain connects TRBV24-1 to TRBJ1-5; possibly TRBD1 for D (6 bases). This TCR derives from an adult who was a healthcare worker with PCR-confirmed SARS-CoV-2 infection or an uninfected control (not recorded which). The CDR3 sequence is CATSDSQTGFSNQPQHF. The CDR3 bases are TGTGCCACCAGTGATTCCCAAACAGGGTTTAGCAATCAGCCCCAGCATTTT.